The 5 T cell receptor beta chains below were found in one sample sequenced in a study of blood T cell repertoires in COVID-19. Clones were sequenced by immunoSEQ multiplex PCR, and TCRdb holds only the in-frame ones, with some missing. The data show nearly 350,000 clones, roughly 90% seen once. The sample consisted of PBMCs or T cells enriched from blood (not recorded which). The receptors shown here come from a woman aged 25 to 39 who had recovered from COVID-19.

This chain links TRBV5-1 with TRBJ1-1; no definite D call. Germline lookup yields CDR1 SGHRS and CDR2 YFSETQ. V gave up 1 base and J gave up 0 bases, with 10 bases separating them. The length of the CDR3 is 15 residues. The CDR3 DNA sequence: TGCGCCAGCAGCTTGCAAGGCGGGATGAACACTGAAGCTTTCTTT. Its translation: CASSLQGGMNTEAFF.

As concerns this clone: The same CDR3 arises from other DNA sequences in this sample as well. This chain uses TRBV30 with TRBJ2-3; TRBD2 aligns across 7 bases. The CDR3 is made up of 13 amino acids. Per germline, CDR1 GTSNPN and CDR2 SVGIG (reference sequence). Germline trimming cut 4 bases from V and 1 base from J; bases unmatched to any gene: 2. CDR3 amino acids: CAWNRGGTDTQYF. In DNA, the CDR3 is TGTGCCTGGAATCGGGGGGGCACAGATACGCAGTATTTT.

This clone was seen once. The J gene is TRBJ1-5, the V gene TRBV2, with D hard to call. V lost 8 bases and J 2 bases, leaving 19 bases between the germline ends. The CDR3 is made up of 16 amino acids. Looked up from germline, CDR1 is SNHLY and CDR2 is FYNNEI. The CDR3 nucleotides read TGTGCCAGCTCCGCCCCTGGGCGCGGGGGCAATCAGCCCCAGCATTTT. It yields the protein CASSAPGRGGNQPQHF.

This clone was detected once. This sequence joins TRBV6-2 or TRBV6-3 and TRBJ1-3; a weak D match, TRBD1 (5 bases). This CDR3 has 17 amino acids. The V gene's germline CDR1 is MNHEY and CDR2 SVGEGT. V lost 0 bases and J 3 bases, leaving 15 bases between the germline ends. The CDR3 coding sequence is TGTGCCAGCAGTTACTCGTTATGGGCGGGGGTTGGAAACACCATATATTTT. It translates to CASSYSLWAGVGNTIYF.

With regard to this clone: It is unclear where the CDR3 begins or ends on the DNA, so no DNA is shown, and the CDR3 is as TCRdb lists it. The chain recombines TRBV5-1 with TRBJ2-2; the D call in the table, TRBD2, was not verified against the DNA. Germline V gives CDR1 SGHRS, CDR2 YFSETQ. Both ends counted, the CDR3 spans 14 residues. CDR3: CASSFGSGTGELFF.